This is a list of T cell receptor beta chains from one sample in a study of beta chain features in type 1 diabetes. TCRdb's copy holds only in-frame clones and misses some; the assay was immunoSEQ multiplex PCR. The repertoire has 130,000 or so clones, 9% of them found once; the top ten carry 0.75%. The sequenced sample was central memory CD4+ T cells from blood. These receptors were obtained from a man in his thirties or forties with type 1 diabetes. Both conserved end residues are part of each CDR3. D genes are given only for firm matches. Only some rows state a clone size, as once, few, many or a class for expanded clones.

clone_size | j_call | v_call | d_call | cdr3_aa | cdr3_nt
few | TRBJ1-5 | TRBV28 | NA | CASSWGERQPQHF | TGTGCCAGCAGTTGGGGGGAACGTCAGCCCCAGCATTTT
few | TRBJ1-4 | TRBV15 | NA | CATSRPPGEGEKLFF | TGTGCCACCAGCAGACCTCCGGGTGAGGGAGAAAAACTGTTTTTT
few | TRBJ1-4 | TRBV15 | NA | CATSRDRDNLRGLFF | TGTGCCACCAGCAGAGATCGGGATAACCTTAGAGGACTGTTTTTT
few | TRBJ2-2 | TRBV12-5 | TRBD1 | CASTGDTGELFF | TGTGCTAGTACAGGGGACACCGGGGAGCTGTTTTTT
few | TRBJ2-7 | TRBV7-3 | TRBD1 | CASSLSGQGGYEQYF | TGTGCCAGCAGCTTATCGGGACAGGGAGGCTACGAGCAGTACTTC
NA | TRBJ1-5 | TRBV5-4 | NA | CASSTDGRESSQHF | TGTGCCAGCAGCACGGACGGCAGGGAATCGTCCCAGCATTTT
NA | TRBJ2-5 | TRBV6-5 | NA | CASSVSTGSETQYF | TGTGCCAGCAGTGTATCAACAGGGTCGGAGACCCAGTACTTC
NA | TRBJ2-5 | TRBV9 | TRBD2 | CASSVAGGLETQYF | TGTGCCAGCAGCGTAGCGGGGGGTCTCGAGACCCAGTACTTC
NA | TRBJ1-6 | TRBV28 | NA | CASSSPGSSPLHF | TGTGCCAGCAGTTCCCCAGGTTCTTCACCCCTCCACTTT
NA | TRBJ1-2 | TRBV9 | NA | CAIQIPGLYGYTF | TGTGCCATCCAAATTCCCGGTCTCTATGGCTACACCTTC
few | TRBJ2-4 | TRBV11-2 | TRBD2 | CASSQDGSGVAKNIQYF | TGCGCCAGCAGCCAAGACGGTAGCGGGGTAGCCAAAAACATTCAGTACTTC
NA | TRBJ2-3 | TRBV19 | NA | CATTSGVHTDTQYF | TGTGCCACGACGTCGGGAGTCCACACAGATACGCAGTATTTT
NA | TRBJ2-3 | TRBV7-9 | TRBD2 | CASSLARGGDTQYF | TGTGCCAGCAGCTTAGCGCGGGGGGGAGATACGCAGTATTTT
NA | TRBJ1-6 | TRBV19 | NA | CASSISGSRTNSPLHF | TGTGCCAGTAGTATCTCCGGGTCCCGGACAAATTCACCCCTCCACTTT
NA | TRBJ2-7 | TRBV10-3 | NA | CAISGQGTLEQYF | TGTGCCATCAGCGGCCAGGGGACCCTCGAGCAGTACTTC
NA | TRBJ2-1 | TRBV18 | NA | CASSPDSNNEQFF | TGTGCCAGCTCACCAGACAGTAACAATGAGCAGTTCTTC
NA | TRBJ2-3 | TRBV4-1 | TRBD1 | CASSLASGTGGDTQYF | TGCGCCAGCAGCCTCGCCTCCGGGACAGGGGGGGATACGCAGTATTTT
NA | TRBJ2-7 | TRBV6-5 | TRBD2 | CASTQSGVEQYF | TGTGCCAGCACCCAAAGCGGGGTCGAGCAGTACTTC
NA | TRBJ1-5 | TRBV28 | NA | CASMGGGSNQPQHF | TGTGCCAGCATGGGAGGGGGAAGCAATCAGCCCCAGCATTTT
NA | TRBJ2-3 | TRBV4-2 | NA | CASSQRPRGDTQYF | TGTGCCAGCAGCCAGAGACCCCGAGGAGATACGCAGTATTTT
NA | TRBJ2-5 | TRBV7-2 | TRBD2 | CASSLKGLAAPGETQYF | TGTGCCAGCAGTCTTAAAGGACTAGCGGCCCCGGGGGAGACCCAGTACTTC
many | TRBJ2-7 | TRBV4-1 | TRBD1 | CASSQDYVRGRNEQYF | TGCGCCAGCAGCCAAGATTACGTCAGGGGGCGAAACGAGCAGTACTTC
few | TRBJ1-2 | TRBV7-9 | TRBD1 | CASSLGQGDGYTF | TGTGCCAGCAGCTTGGGACAGGGAGATGGCTACACCTTC
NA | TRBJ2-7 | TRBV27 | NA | CASPGEQDEQYF | TGTGCCAGCCCTGGTGAACAGGACGAGCAGTACTTC
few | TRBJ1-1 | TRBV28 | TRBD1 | CASSALTGMSTEAFF | TGTGCCAGCAGCGCACTGACAGGGATGTCCACTGAAGCTTTCTTT
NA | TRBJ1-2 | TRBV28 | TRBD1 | CASKREGGQGARGYTF | TGTGCCAGCAAAAGGGAGGGTGGACAGGGAGCGCGTGGCTACACCTTC
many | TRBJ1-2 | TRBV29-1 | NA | CSVFKPDSHGYTF | TGCAGCGTCTTTAAACCGGACAGTCATGGCTACACCTTC
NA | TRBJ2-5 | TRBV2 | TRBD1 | CASSESRTGGQETQYF | TGTGCCAGCAGTGAGTCCCGAACAGGGGGACAAGAGACCCAGTACTTC